In its sample, the clone carrying this TCR beta chain was seen many times. Its antigen is not known. Between the trimmed V and J ends, which lost 3 bases and 3 bases, there was a span of 9 bases. The CDR3 length is 13 residues. Germline assignment: CDR1 DFQATT and CDR2 SNEGSKA (reference sequence). These data belong to a study of neurological immune-mediated disorders. Overall study findings and caveats: Falling below healthy controls, multiple sclerosis showed the least TCR clonal expansion, while HTLV-1-associated myelopathy showed the most.

As for the cDNA, it was generated by 5'RACE with 10-nucleotide random UMIs. TCRdb reprocessed the 5' RACE reads with MiXCR, giving one entry per CDR3 protein. This sample has around 66,000 distinct CDR3 sequences; around 4.8% occur once, and the top ten carry about 2.2%. The rearrangement joins TRBV20-1 to TRBJ2-1; a weak D match, TRBD2 (6 bases). Sequencing used PBMCs. The clonotype comes from a woman in her sixties or seventies with multiple sclerosis. Written as DNA, the CDR3 is TGCAGTGCTAGGGGGCGGGACTACAATGAGCAGTTCTTC. As protein: CSARGRDYNEQFF.